Shown below are 20 T cell receptor beta chains from a single sample sequenced in a study of blood T cell repertoires in COVID-19. This table comes from immunoSEQ multiplex PCR, and its TCRdb copy is limited to in-frame clones, with some not included. The table has 70,000 to 100,000 clones, just over 85% seen once; the top ten hold 40% to 55%. Sequenced sample: peripheral blood. Receptor source: a human donor in a cohort sampled during active COVID-19.

This chain connects TRBV9 to TRBJ1-6; 7 nucleotides line up with TRBD1. V lost 0 bases to trimming and J lost 8 bases; unmatched junction nucleotides: 5. Germline V lookup: CDR1 SGDLS, CDR2 YYNGEE. CDR3 length: 15 amino acids. The CDR3 reads CASSVGEGADSPLHF. CDR3 nucleotide sequence: TGTGCCAGCAGCGTAGGAGAGGGGGCGGATTCACCCCTCCACTTT.

This clone appeared a single time. This sequence joins TRBV7-8 and TRBJ1-5; D may be TRBD1 (5 bases). The V end was cut by 0 bases, the J end by 11 bases, with 17 bases between. The germline CDR1 and CDR2 sequences are SGHVS and FQNEAQ. This CDR3 is built from 15 residues. This CDR3 is CASSLARRLGGAQHF. The CDR3 DNA reads TGTGCCAGCAGCTTAGCTCGGCGCCTTGGGGGGGCCCAGCATTTT.

In its sample, this clone was seen a few times. A read error may produce the germline difference seen at one junction end. This chain joins TRBV7-7 and TRBJ1-4; D possibly corresponds to TRBD1 (5 bases). Per the germline V gene, CDR1 is SSHAT and CDR2 is FNYEAQ (reference sequence). The CDR3 length is 19 residues. CDR3 DNA: TGTGCTAGCAGCTTAGTCGGGGGGTTGAAGGCAGGAACTAATGAAAAACTGTTTTTT. Encoded protein: CASSLVGGLKAGTNEKLFF. The variable domain in full, completed from reference TRBV7-7 and TRBJ1-4, reads GAGVSQSPRYKVTKRGQDVTLRCDPISSHATLYWYQQALGQGPEFLTYFNYEAQPDKSGLPSDRFSAERPEGSISTLTIQRTEQRDSAMYRCASSLVGGLKAGTNEKLFFGSGTQLSVL.

The gene calls are TRBV27 and TRBJ1-2; 7 nucleotides agree with TRBD1. The V segment lost 3 bases and the J segment 8 bases; nucleotides outside the gene matches: 15. CDR3 size: 16 residues. Germline V lookup: CDR1 MNHEY, CDR2 SMNVEV (reference sequence). The CDR3 region has the DNA TGTGCCAGCAGTTTTCGTACACAGGGGTTAGGGGTCGGCTACACCTTC. Translated: CASSFRTQGLGVGYTF.

The V gene is TRBV21-1, the J gene TRBJ2-3; the D call TRBD1 from the table was never checked on the DNA. TRBV21-1 is shown as a pseudogene. The CDR3 spans 16 residues. The CDR3 protein is CASSALNRDLTDTQYF. Here the CDR3 DNA reads TGTGCCAGCAGCGCCCTGAACAGGGATCTCACAGATACGCAGTATTTT.

The chain couples TRBV10-3 to TRBJ2-7; 12 bases agree with TRBD2. J gave up 7 bases and V 3 bases, and 7 bases lay outside the gene matches. The germline V gene encodes CDR1 ENHRY and CDR2 SYGVKD. The CDR3 covers 15 residues. The CDR3 loop is CAISDRLAGVGEQYF. The CDR3 DNA follows: TGTGCCATCAGTGACCGACTAGCGGGAGTGGGAGAGCAGTACTTC.

J is TRBJ1-4 and V is TRBV12-3 or TRBV12-4, with a possible D match to TRBD1 (5 bases). V gave up 5 bases and J gave up 11 bases, with 15 bases separating them. The CDR3 has 13 residues. CDR3 sequence (DNA): TGTGCCAGCAGTGAGCGACAGCTTGGGAAACTGTTTTTT. The encoded protein is CASSERQLGKLFF.

The chain has TRBV2 and TRBJ1-2, with D possibly being TRBD1 (5 bases). CDR3 length: 13 residues. The V end was cut by 8 bases, the J end by 0 bases, with 10 bases between. Germline values: CDR1 SNHLY, CDR2 FYNNEI. CDR3 nucleotides: TGTGCCAGCGCGACAGACACTAACTATGGCTACACCTTC. It yields the protein CASATDTNYGYTF.

On this clone itself: The DNA is omitted, as the CDR3 cannot be located on it reliably, and the CDR3 follows TCRdb's listing. The chain has TRBV5-1 and TRBJ2-5; the D call TRBD1 from the table was never checked on the DNA. The CDR3 is 15 amino acids long, termini counted. Germline V CDR1 and CDR2: SGHRS, YFSETQ. The chain's CDR3 is CASSLVPAGQETQYF.

The chain has TRBV4-1 and TRBJ1-4; D remains ambiguous. CDR1 and CDR2 (germline): MGHRA, YSYEKL. The V gene lost 4 bases and the J gene lost 2 bases, with 8 bases spanning the gap. There are 14 residues in the CDR3. The chain's CDR3 is CASSPLTTNEKLFF. The CDR3 coding sequence is TGCGCCAGCAGCCCATTGACTACTAATGAAAAACTGTTTTTT.

The J gene is TRBJ2-1, the V gene TRBV7-2; D unclear. Germline CDR1 and CDR2: SGHTA and FQGNSA. This CDR3 has 13 residues. V shed 5 bases and J shed 3 bases, with 8 bases lying between them. CDR3 in DNA: TGTGCCAGCAGCCCCGGGTTCTACAATGAGCAGTTCTTC. This translates into CASSPGFYNEQFF. Combining the CDR3 with reference TRBV7-2 and TRBJ2-1 gives the whole variable domain GAGVSQSPSNKVTEKGKDVELRCDPISGHTALYWYRQSLGQGLEFLIYFQGNSAPDKSGLPSDRFSAERTGGSVSTLTIQRTQQEDSAVYLCASSPGFYNEQFFGPGTRLTVL.

This sequence joins TRBV5-1 and TRBJ1-1; 10 bases match TRBD1. CDR1 is SGHRS and CDR2 is YFSETQ in the germline V gene. The CDR3 is made up of 13 amino acids. Trimming removed 3 bases from V and 7 bases from J; junction bases left unmatched: 3. The CDR3 reads CASSWDRGFEAFF. The CDR3 nucleotides read TGCGCCAGCAGCTGGGACAGGGGATTTGAAGCTTTCTTT.

This clone was found once. The J gene is TRBJ1-2, the V gene TRBV18; no clear D gene. Germline V lookup: CDR1 KGHSH, CDR2 LQKENI. This CDR3 is 14 amino acids long. Between the trimmed V and J ends, which lost 3 bases and 7 bases, there was a span of 15 bases. CDR3 residues: CASSPGVAMGGYTF. CDR3 nucleotide sequence: TGTGCCAGCTCACCGGGCGTCGCGATGGGTGGCTACACCTTC.

The chain carries TRBV5-1 and TRBJ2-3, with TRBD1 matching over 10 bases. J gave up 3 bases and V 1 base, and 2 bases lay outside the gene matches. This CDR3 has 15 residues. Germline V gene sequence: CDR1 SGHRS, CDR2 YFSETQ. The CDR3 nucleotides are TGCGCCAGCAGCTTGTCGGGACAGGGGACAGATACGCAGTATTTT. It yields the protein CASSLSGQGTDTQYF.

V gene TRBV24-1 combines with J gene TRBJ1-5; 7 bases match TRBD1. The CDR3 is 14 residues long. Unmatched junction bases numbered 1, after V lost 2 bases and J lost 4 bases. In germline, CDR1 is KGHDR, CDR2 SFDVKD. This CDR3 reads CATSDSGGNQPQHF. CDR3 nucleotides: TGTGCCACCAGTGATTCAGGGGGGAATCAGCCCCAGCATTTT.

This sequence joins TRBV7-9 and TRBJ2-5; possibly TRBD1 for D (6 bases). CDR3 length: 14 amino acids. CDR1 SEHNR and CDR2 FQNEAQ come from the germline V gene (reference sequence). The V end was cut by 5 bases, the J end by 5 bases, with 15 bases between. CDR3 coding DNA: TGTGCCAGCAGCCGTGACAGGTTCTCGGAGACCCAGTACTTC. Translated, it gives CASSRDRFSETQYF.

This clone has more than one count but fewer than ten. The V gene is TRBV5-4, the J gene TRBJ2-7; tentatively, D is TRBD1 (6 bases). This CDR3 is built from 13 residues. Germline CDR1 reads SGHNT; CDR2 reads YYREEE (reference sequence). Trimming left V 4 bases short and J 7 bases short, with 15 bases between. As DNA, the CDR3 is TGTGCCAGCAGCCCGGACAGTCAGGGGGAGCAGTACTTC. The encoded protein is CASSPDSQGEQYF.

The V gene is TRBV19, the J gene TRBJ1-1, with TRBD1 matching over 7 bases. Germline CDR1 and CDR2: LNHDA and SQIVND (reference sequence). The junction had 8 bases not matched to a gene; V was cut back by 5 bases and J by 5 bases. The CDR3 totals 14 residues. The CDR3 reads CASSVTGVRTEAFF. DNA for the CDR3: TGTGCCAGTAGTGTAACAGGGGTACGGACTGAAGCTTTCTTT.

The chain couples TRBV27 to TRBJ2-1, with 9 nucleotides matching TRBD1. Germline values: CDR1 MNHEY, CDR2 SMNVEV (reference sequence). Unmatched junction bases numbered 6, after V lost 5 bases and J lost 1 base. This CDR3 has 16 amino acids. Here the CDR3 DNA reads TGTGCCAGCAGTCCCAAGGACAGGGGATCCTACAATGAGCAGTTCTTC. Encoded protein: CASSPKDRGSYNEQFF.

The V and J genes are TRBV5-1 and TRBJ2-5; 11 nucleotides line up with TRBD2. From germline, CDR1 is SGHRS and CDR2 YFSETQ. The CDR3 sequence is 16 residues long. The trim removed 4 bases at V and 5 bases at J, leaving 10 bases unmatched. The CDR3 bases are TGCGCCAGCAGCCTACTTAGCGGGGGGGCCGGGGAGACCCAGTACTTC. Translation: CASSLLSGGAGETQYF.